The rows below give T cell receptor beta chains drawn from one sample of a study of shared clonotypes between healthy human individuals. Measured with immunoSEQ multiplex PCR; TCRdb has only the in-frame clones, and not every one. Of fewer than 500,000 clones listed, 60% to 80% are singletons. Specimen: PBMCs. These receptors were obtained from a woman between 40 and 50 years old in good health. Some clones in this sample may be carry-over from other donors' samples. CDR3s include the opening cysteine and the closing phenylalanine or tryptophan. D genes are given only for firm matches. Clone size is given for some rows only: seen once, a few or many times, or a class if the clone is expanded.

>TRBV5-4|.|TRBJ2-5|.
CASSAQTGDYQETQYF
TGTGCCAGCAGCGCCCAAACAGGGGACTACCAAGAGACCCAGTACTTC
>TRBV30|.|TRBJ2-5|TRBD1
CAWRRDRRETQYF
TGTGCCTGGCGCCGGGACAGACGAGAGACCCAGTACTTC
>TRBV7-3|.|TRBJ2-2|TRBD2
CASSLGLAGATGELFF
TGTGCCAGCAGCCTCGGACTAGCGGGGGCGACCGGGGAGCTGTTTTTT
>TRBV10-3|.|TRBJ2-5|TRBD1
CAISESGGVETQYF
TGTGCCATCAGTGAGTCAGGGGGCGTAGAGACCCAGTACTTC
>TRBV7-3|.|TRBJ2-3|TRBD2
CASSSGTSDTDTQYF
TGTGCCAGCAGCTCCGGGACTAGCGACACAGATACGCAGTATTTT
>TRBV2|.|TRBJ1-5|.
CASRLGLTTAYSNQPQHF
TGTGCCAGCAGGCTAGGACTGACCACCGCATATAGCAATCAGCCCCAGCATTTT
>TRBV11-3|.|TRBJ2-1|.
CASSHRGASSYNEQFF
TGTGCCAGCAGCCACCGAGGAGCGAGCTCCTACAATGAGCAGTTCTTC
>TRBV15|.|TRBJ2-6|TRBD1
CATSRDEWDRDSLSGANVLTF
TGTGCCACCAGCAGAGATGAGTGGGACAGGGACTCTCTCTCTGGGGCCAACGTCCTGACTTTC
>TRBV4-1|.|TRBJ2-1|TRBD1
CASSQGDSYNEQFF
TGCGCCAGCAGCCAAGGGGACAGTTACAATGAGCAGTTCTTC
>TRBV6-4|.|TRBJ2-2|TRBD2
CASSVLAGGDTGELFF
TGTGCCAGCAGTGTTCTAGCGGGAGGTGATACCGGGGAGCTGTTTTTT
>TRBV29-1|.|TRBJ2-5|.
CSVGVWETQYF
TGCAGCGTAGGGGTCTGGGAGACCCAGTACTTC
>TRBV18|.|TRBJ2-2|.
CASSPQTDFHGELFF
TGTGCCAGCTCACCACAGACAGACTTTCACGGGGAGCTGTTTTTT
>TRBV6-5|many|TRBJ2-7|.
CASGGVRESEQYF
TGTGCCAGTGGTGGAGTTCGGGAGAGTGAGCAGTACTTC
>TRBV28|.|TRBJ2-1|.
CASSPLEGAYNEQFF
TGTGCCAGCAGTCCTCTCGAGGGGGCCTACAATGAGCAGTTCTTC
>TRBV11-2|.|TRBJ2-5|TRBD2
CASSFGASGQETQYF
TGTGCCAGCAGCTTTGGGGCTAGCGGCCAAGAGACCCAGTACTTC
>TRBV7-2|.|TRBJ2-1|TRBD2
CASSLAGAYNEQFF
TGTGCCAGCAGCCTAGCGGGAGCCTACAATGAGCAGTTCTTC
>TRBV5-1|once|TRBJ2-7|.
CASSRGAAYEQYF
TGCGCCAGCAGCAGGGGGGCTGCCTACGAGCAGTACTTC
>TRBV7-3|.|TRBJ2-3|.
CASSPKLGETDTQYF
TGTGCCAGCAGCCCAAAGCTGGGGGAAACAGATACGCAGTATTTT
>TRBV19|.|TRBJ1-2|TRBD1
CASSPDRGNGYTF
TGTGCCAGTAGTCCGGACAGGGGCAATGGCTACACCTTC
>TRBV19|few|TRBJ2-1|TRBD1
CASTDRDRGVNEQFF
TGTGCCAGTACCGACCGGGACAGGGGAGTCAATGAGCAGTTCTTC
>TRBV2|once|TRBJ2-7|.
CASTLVYEQYF
TGTGCCAGCACCCTTGTCTACGAGCAGTACTTC
>TRBV7-9|.|TRBJ2-1|TRBD2
CASSPPGQTLAGRGGEQFF
TGTGCCAGCAGCCCCCCGGGACAGACTCTAGCGGGAAGGGGCGGTGAGCAGTTCTTC
>TRBV5-4|.|TRBJ2-3|TRBD2
CASSSPDSGNTDTQYF
TGTGCCAGCAGCTCCCCCGACAGCGGGAACACAGATACGCAGTATTTT
>TRBV2|.|TRBJ2-7|.
CASSIPLSYEQYF
TGTGCCAGCAGTATACCCCTCTCCTACGAGCAGTACTTC
>TRBV9|.|TRBJ2-7|TRBD2
CASSEGLAGVPYEQYF
TGTGCCAGCAGCGAAGGACTAGCGGGAGTGCCCTACGAGCAGTACTTC
>TRBV4-1|.|TRBJ1-1|.
CASSQGGRQGRSWTEAFF
TGCGCCAGCAGCCAAGGCGGGCGCCAGGGAAGATCTTGGACTGAAGCTTTCTTT
>TRBV27|.|TRBJ1-6|TRBD1
CASSGTGRENSPLHF
TGTGCCAGCAGTGGGACAGGGAGGGAGAATTCACCCCTCCACTTT
>TRBV5-6|.|TRBJ2-3|.
CASSLAGVGASTDTQYF
TGTGCCAGCAGCTTGGCCGGGGTGGGGGCTAGCACAGATACGCAGTATTTT
>TRBV5-1|.|TRBJ2-7|TRBD1
CASSSLPQTGGYEQYF
TGCGCCAGCAGCTCCCTCCCCCAGACAGGGGGATACGAGCAGTACTTC
>TRBV27|few|TRBJ2-7|.
CASSPDGGRPSYEQYF
TGTGCCAGCAGTCCCGACGGCGGTCGTCCCTCCTACGAGCAGTACTTC
>TRBV2|.|TRBJ2-7|TRBD1
CASRGQGVGYEQYF
TGTGCCAGCAGAGGACAGGGGGTAGGCTACGAGCAGTACTTC
>TRBV9|.|TRBJ2-2|TRBD2
CASSVGASGRRVGELFF
TGTGCCAGCAGCGTAGGGGCTAGCGGGAGACGGGTCGGGGAGCTGTTTTTT
>TRBV6-6|.|TRBJ2-7|.
CASKLAGYWYF
TGTGCCAGCAAGCTCGCCGGATATTGGTACTTC
>TRBV7-2|.|TRBJ2-2|TRBD2
CASSLFSSSGANTGELFF
TGTGCCAGCAGCTTATTCTCGTCTAGCGGGGCGAACACCGGGGAGCTGTTTTTT
>TRBV4-2|once|TRBJ1-4|.
CASSQVSTGSGGEKLFF
TGTGCCAGCAGCCAAGTTAGTACAGGGTCTGGGGGAGAAAAACTGTTTTTT
>TRBV6-6|.|TRBJ2-1|.
CASRGGAYNEQFF
TGTGCCAGCAGGGGCGGGGCCTACAATGAGCAGTTCTTC
>TRBV18|.|TRBJ2-7|.
CASSSGTITYEQYF
TGTGCCAGCTCGTCAGGGACGATCACCTACGAGCAGTACTTC
>TRBV25-1|few|TRBJ2-3|TRBD1
CASGDRVTDTQYF
TGTGCCAGTGGGGACAGGGTCACAGATACGCAGTATTTT